Detailed here is one T cell receptor (beta chain). Antigen unknown. The data originate from a study of vaccination and CD4 T cells after COVID-19. About the research overall: Post-COVID draws came a median approximately 100 days after diagnosis (range 35 to 161). Following dose two, a median roughly 72 days (range 14 to 241) passed before post-vaccine samples were taken. Stimulation used overlapping spike peptides from SARS-CoV-2, HCoV-NL63, HCoV-OC43 and HCoV-229E.

Regarding treatment: roughly 11-day PBMC culture with coronavirus spike peptide pools or control peptides (ViraFEST assay). Researchers collected the unexposed donor's CD4+ T cells before the COVID-19 pandemic (2011-2018). Testing used SARS-CoV-2 S/N and four cold-coronavirus spikes on unexposed-donor CD4+ T cells, cells permitting. Sequenced with the Oncomine TCR Beta short-read assay was DNA taken from cultured CD4+ T cells. The authors extracted genomic DNA from cultured CD4+ T cells. TCRdb ran MiXCR on the PCR reads and lists one entry per CDR3 protein. Among roughly 10,000 distinct CDR3 sequences listed, around 30% were seen once. The sequenced material came from CD4+ T cells from blood, cultured in vitro. The TCR sequence derives from a human donor in good health.

CDR3 DNA sequence: TGTGCCTGGGGCAAGGACGGAGATGGGACCCAGTACTTC. Translated: CAWGKDGDGTQYF. The V gene is TRBV30, the J gene TRBJ2-5; D gene ambiguous. Germline CDR1 GTSNPN, CDR2 SVGIG (reference sequence). CDR3 length: 13 amino acids. Trimming removed 5 bases from V and 7 bases from J, with 17 bases in between. Variable domain in full (rest from reference TRBV30 and TRBJ2-5): SQTIHQWPATLVQPVGSPLSLECTVEGTSNPNLYWYRQAAGRGLQLLFYSVGIGQISSEVPQNLSASRPQDRQFILSSKKLLLSDSGFYLCAWGKDGDGTQYFGPGTRLLVL.